The present T cell receptor (beta chain) was sequenced within a study of graft-versus-host responses after intestinal transplantation. Overall study findings and caveats: Present in recipient marrow, GvH clones included some that appeared first in ileum or blood.

Regarding this clone: The antigen remains unidentified.

Trimming took 1 base from V and 4 from J, leaving 4 bases between them. Germline V gene sequence: CDR1 SGHTA, CDR2 FQGNSA. CDR3 length equals 12 residues. Assay used: immunoSEQ multiplex PCR; TCRdb lists only in-frame clones, some missing. There are about 10,000 clones in the sample; 90% to 95% occur only once, and around 5.2% lies in the top ten. This receptor was obtained from a human patient who received an intestinal transplant, so some T cells may come from the graft donor. Sequenced here: PBMCs, sampled approximately 68 days after transplant. V and J are TRBV7-2 and TRBJ1-1; no firm D call. The CDR3 loop reads CASSLDSTEAFF. The CDR3 bases are TGTGCCAGCAGCTTAGATAGCACTGAAGCTTTCTTT.